This paragraph reports one T cell receptor beta chain. In the source study's methods: Amplifying reference gene primers gave estimates of nucleated cell counts. TCRdb's table, derived via immunoSEQ multiplex PCR, lists solely in-frame clones and lacks some. The V and J calls and clone size are taken from that table; D and trimming were inferred from the DNA. This sample has around 250,000 clones, with approximately 81% found just once. Within the 2 weeks before study entry, each person in the exposed group met a COVID-19 case. This sample is drawn from a study of blood T cell repertoires in COVID-19. The CDR3 is 12 residues long. The germline V gene has CDR1 MNHNY and CDR2 SVGAGI (reference sequence). Between the trimmed V and J ends, which lost 4 bases and 8 bases, there was a span of 8 bases.

The sequence derives from a woman between 50 and 59 years old who had been exposed to COVID-19. The sequencing input was PBMCs or T cells enriched from blood (not recorded which). V usage is TRBV6-6 and J usage is TRBJ1-4; a weak D match, TRBD1 (5 bases). DNA of the CDR3: TGTGCCAGCAGTTCGGGGGGAGAAAAACTGTTTTTT. Amino acid sequence: CASSSGGEKLFF.